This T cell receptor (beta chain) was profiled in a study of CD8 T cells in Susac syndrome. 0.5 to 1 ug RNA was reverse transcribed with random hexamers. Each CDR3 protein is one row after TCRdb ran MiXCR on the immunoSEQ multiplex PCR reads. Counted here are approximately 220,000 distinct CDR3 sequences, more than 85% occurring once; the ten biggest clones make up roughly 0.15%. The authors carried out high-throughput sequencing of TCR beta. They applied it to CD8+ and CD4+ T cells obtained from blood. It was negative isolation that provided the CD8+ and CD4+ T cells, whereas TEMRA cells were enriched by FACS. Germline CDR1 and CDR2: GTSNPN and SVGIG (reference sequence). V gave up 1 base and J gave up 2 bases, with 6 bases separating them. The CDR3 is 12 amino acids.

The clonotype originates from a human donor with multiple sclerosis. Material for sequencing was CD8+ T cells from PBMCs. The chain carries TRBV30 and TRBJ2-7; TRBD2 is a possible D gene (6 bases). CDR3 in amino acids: CAWSGGTYEQYF. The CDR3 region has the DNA TGTGCCTGGAGTGGCGGGACCTACGAGCAGTACTTC.